This T cell receptor beta chain is from a study of beta chain features in type 1 diabetes. Concerning this clone itself: Its antigen is not known.

With V trimmed by 5 bases and J by 1 base, 7 bases remained unmatched. In germline, CDR1 is SGHRS, CDR2 YFSETQ. The CDR3 consists of 17 residues. Study conclusions and caveats: Shortening that was moderate but significant affected the TCRB CDR3s of Type 1 diabetes patients in all four CD4+ subsets.

TCRB transcripts that were expressed got sequenced, as all of the isolated RNA had been reverse transcribed. Some clones are missing from TCRdb's copy, which holds only in-frame ones; the method was immunoSEQ multiplex PCR. Among hundreds of thousands of clones listed, 10% to 15% were seen once. The sequence was collected from a man aged 18 to 35 with type 1 diabetes. The V gene is TRBV5-1, the J gene TRBJ2-3; 13 bases fit TRBD2. The specimen sequenced was naive CD4+ T cells from blood. CDR3 coding DNA: TGCGCCAGCAGTCAGCTCGGACTAGCGGGGGGCACAGATACGCAGTATTTT. It is translated as CASSQLGLAGGTDTQYF.